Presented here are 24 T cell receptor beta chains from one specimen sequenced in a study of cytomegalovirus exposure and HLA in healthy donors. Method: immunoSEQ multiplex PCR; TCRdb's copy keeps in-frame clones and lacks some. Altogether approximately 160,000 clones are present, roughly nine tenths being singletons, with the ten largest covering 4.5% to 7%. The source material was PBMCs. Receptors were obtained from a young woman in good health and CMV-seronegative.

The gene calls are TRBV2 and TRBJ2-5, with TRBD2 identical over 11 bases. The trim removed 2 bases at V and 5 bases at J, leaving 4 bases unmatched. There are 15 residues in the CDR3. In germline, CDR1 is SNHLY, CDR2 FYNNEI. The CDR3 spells CASSERSSGGETQYF. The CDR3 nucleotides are TGTGCCAGCAGTGAAAGGTCTAGCGGGGGGGAGACCCAGTACTTC.

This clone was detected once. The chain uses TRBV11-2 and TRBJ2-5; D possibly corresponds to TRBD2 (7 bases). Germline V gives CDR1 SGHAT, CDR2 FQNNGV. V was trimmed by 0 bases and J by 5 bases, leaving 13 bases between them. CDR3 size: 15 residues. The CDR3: CASSLDPGGWETQYF. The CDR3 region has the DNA TGTGCCAGCAGCTTAGATCCGGGGGGCTGGGAGACCCAGTACTTC.

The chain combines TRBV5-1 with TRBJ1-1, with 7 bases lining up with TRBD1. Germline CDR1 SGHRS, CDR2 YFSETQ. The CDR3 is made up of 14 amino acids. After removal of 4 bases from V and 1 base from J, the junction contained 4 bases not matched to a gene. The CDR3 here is CASSPYRGNTEAFF. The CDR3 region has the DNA TGCGCCAGCAGCCCATACAGGGGGAACACTGAAGCTTTCTTT.

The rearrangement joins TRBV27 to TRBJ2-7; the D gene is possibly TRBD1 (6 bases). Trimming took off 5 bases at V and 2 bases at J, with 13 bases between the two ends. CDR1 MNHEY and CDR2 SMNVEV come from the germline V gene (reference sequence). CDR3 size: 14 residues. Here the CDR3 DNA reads TGTGCCAGCAGTCCCATCGGACAGACCTACGAGCAGTACTTC. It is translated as CASSPIGQTYEQYF.

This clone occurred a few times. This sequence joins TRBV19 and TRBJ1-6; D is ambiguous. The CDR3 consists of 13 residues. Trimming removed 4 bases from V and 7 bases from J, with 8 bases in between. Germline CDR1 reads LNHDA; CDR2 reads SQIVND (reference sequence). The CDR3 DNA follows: TGTGCCAGTAGTAGGATGGAGAATTCACCCCTCCACTTT. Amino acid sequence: CASSRMENSPLHF. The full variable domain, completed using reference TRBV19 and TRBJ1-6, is DGGITQSPKYLFRKEGQNVTLSCEQNLNHDAMYWYRQDPGQGLRLIYYSQIVNDFQKGDIAEGYSVSREKKESFPLTVTSAQKNPTAFYLCASSRMENSPLHFGNGTRLTVT.

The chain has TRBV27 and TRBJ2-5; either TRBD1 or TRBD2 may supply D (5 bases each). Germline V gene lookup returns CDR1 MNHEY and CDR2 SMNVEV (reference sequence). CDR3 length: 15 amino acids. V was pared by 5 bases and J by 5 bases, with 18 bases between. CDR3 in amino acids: CASSPRGPWSETQYF. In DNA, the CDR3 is TGTGCCAGCAGTCCCCGGGGCCCCTGGTCGGAGACCCAGTACTTC.

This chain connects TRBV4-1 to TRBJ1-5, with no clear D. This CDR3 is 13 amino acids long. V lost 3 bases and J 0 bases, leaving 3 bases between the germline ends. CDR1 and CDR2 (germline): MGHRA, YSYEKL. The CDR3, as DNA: TGCGCCAGCAGCCATAATAGCAATCAGCCCCAGCATTTT. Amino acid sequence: CASSHNSNQPQHF.

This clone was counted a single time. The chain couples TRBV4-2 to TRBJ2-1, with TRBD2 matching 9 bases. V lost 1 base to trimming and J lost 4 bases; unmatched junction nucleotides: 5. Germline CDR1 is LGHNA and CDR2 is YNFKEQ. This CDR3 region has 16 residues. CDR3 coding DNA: TGTGCCAGCAGCCAAGGAATAGCGGGGGAATACAATGAGCAGTTCTTC. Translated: CASSQGIAGEYNEQFF.

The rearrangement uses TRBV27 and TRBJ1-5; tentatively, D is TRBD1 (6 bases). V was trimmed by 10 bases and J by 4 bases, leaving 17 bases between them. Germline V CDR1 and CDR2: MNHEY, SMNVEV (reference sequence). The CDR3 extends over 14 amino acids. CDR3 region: CATKRGNGNQPQHF. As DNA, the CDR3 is TGTGCCACCAAAAGGGGGAACGGGAATCAGCCCCAGCATTTT.

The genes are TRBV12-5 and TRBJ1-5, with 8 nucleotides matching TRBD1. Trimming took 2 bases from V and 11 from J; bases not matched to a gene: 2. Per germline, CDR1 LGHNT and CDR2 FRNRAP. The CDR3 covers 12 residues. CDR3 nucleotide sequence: TGTGCTAGTGGTTTGTTGACAGGGGCCCAGCATTTT. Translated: CASGLLTGAQHF.

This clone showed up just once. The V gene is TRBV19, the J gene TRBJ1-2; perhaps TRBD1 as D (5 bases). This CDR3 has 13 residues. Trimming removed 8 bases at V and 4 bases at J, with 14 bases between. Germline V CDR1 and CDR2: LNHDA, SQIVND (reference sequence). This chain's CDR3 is CASENEGPYGYTF. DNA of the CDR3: TGTGCCAGTGAGAATGAGGGGCCCTATGGCTACACCTTC.

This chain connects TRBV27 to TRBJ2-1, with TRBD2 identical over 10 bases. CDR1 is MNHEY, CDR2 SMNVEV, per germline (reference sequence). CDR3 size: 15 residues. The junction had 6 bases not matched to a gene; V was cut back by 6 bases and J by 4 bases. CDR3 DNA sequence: TGTGCCAGCAGCACGCTAGCGGGAGTTTACAATGAGCAGTTCTTC. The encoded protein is CASSTLAGVYNEQFF.

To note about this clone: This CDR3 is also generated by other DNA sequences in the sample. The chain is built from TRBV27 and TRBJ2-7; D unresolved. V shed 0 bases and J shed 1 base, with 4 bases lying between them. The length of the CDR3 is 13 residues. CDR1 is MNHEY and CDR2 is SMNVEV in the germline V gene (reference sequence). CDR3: CASSLSGSYEQYF. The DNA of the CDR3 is TGTGCCAGCAGTTTATCGGGTTCCTACGAGCAGTACTTC.

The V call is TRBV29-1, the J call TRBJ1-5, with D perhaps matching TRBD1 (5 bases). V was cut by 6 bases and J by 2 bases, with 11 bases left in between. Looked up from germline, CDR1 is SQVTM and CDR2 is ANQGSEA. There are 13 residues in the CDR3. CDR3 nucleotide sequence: TGCAGCGTCCGGGACGGGGGCAATCAGCCCCAGCATTTT. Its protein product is CSVRDGGNQPQHF.

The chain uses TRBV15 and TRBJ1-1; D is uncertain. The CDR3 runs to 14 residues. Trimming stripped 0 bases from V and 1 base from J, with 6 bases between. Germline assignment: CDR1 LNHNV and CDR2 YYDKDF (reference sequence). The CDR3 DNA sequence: TGTGCCACCAGCAGAGATGTGGAGAACACTGAAGCTTTCTTT. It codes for CATSRDVENTEAFF.

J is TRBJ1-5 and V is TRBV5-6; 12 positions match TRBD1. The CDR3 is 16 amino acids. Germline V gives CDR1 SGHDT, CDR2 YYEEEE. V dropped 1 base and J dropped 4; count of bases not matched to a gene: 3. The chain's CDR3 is CASSLRDRGQNQPQHF. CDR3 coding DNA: TGTGCCAGCAGCTTGCGGGACAGGGGGCAAAATCAGCCCCAGCATTTT. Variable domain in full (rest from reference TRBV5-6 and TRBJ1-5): DAGVTQSPTHLIKTRGQQVTLRCSPKSGHDTVSWYQQALGQGPQFIFQYYEEEERQRGNFPDRFSGHQFPNYSSELNVNALLLGDSALYLCASSLRDRGQNQPQHFGDGTRLSIL.

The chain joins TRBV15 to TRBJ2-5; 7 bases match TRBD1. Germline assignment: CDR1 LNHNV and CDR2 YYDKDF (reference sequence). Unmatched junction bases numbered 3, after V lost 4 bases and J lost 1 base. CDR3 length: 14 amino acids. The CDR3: CATSKTGPQETQYF. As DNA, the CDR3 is TGTGCCACCAGCAAGACAGGGCCCCAAGAGACCCAGTACTTC.

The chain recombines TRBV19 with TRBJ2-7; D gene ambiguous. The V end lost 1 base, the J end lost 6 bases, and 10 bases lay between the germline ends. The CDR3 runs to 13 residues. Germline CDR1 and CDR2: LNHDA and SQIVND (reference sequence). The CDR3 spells CASSIVFGSEQYF. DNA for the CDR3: TGTGCCAGTAGTATAGTTTTCGGCTCCGAGCAGTACTTC.

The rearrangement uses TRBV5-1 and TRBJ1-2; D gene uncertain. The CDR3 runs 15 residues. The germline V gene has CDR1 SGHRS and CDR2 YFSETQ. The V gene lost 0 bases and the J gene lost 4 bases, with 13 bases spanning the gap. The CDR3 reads CASSLDAGGLYGYTF. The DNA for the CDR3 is TGCGCCAGCAGCTTGGATGCGGGCGGTCTCTATGGCTACACCTTC.

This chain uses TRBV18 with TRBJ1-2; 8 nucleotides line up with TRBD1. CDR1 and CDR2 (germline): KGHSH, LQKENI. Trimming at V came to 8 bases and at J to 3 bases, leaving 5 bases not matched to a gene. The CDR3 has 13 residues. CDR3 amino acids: CASKTGAYYGYTF. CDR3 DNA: TGTGCCAGCAAGACAGGGGCCTACTATGGCTACACCTTC.

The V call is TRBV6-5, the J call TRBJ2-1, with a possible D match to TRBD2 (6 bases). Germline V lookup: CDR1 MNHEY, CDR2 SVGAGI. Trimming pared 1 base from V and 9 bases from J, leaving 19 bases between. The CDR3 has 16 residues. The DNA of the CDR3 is TGTGCCAGCAGTTACTTGTCCCGACCGCGGGGATCTGAGCAGTTCTTC. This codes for CASSYLSRPRGSEQFF.

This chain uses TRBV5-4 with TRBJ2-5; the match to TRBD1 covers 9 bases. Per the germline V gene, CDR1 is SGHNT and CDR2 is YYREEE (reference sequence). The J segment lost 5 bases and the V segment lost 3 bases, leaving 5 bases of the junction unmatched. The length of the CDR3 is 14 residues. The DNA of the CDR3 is TGTGCCAGCAGCTCTCCACAGGGGGCGGAGACCCAGTACTTC. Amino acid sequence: CASSSPQGAETQYF.

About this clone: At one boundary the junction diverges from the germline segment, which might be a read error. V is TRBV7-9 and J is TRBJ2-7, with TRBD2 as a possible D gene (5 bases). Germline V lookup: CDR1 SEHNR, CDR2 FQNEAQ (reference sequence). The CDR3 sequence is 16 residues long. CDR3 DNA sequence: TGTGCCAGCAGCTTAATTTGGTCGAAAGCGGCCTACGAGCAGTACTTT. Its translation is CASSLIWSKAAYEQYF.

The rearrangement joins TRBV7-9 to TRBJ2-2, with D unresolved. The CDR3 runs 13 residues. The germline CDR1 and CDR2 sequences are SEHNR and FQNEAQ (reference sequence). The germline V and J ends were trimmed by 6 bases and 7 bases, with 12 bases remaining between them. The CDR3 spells CASRDRVNGELFF. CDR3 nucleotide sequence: TGTGCCAGCAGGGATAGGGTCAACGGGGAGCTGTTTTTT.